This T cell receptor beta chain was observed in a study of blood T cell repertoires in COVID-19. Study overall: In each case, the material was cDNA or gDNA derived from T cells, B-cell-depleted T cells, or PBMCs.

The CDR3 contains 16 residues. CDR1 and CDR2 (germline): MNHNY, SVGAGI (reference sequence). V was pared by 7 bases and J by 5 bases, with 6 bases of the junction left unmatched. Original methodology: Estimated nucleated cell counts came from reference gene primer amplification. Produced via immunoSEQ multiplex PCR; TCRdb's table is partial and in-frame only. For V, J and clone size, that table is used; D and trimming come from the DNA. Among approximately 150,000 clones, under 85% were seen once, and the ten largest hold 13%. The chain joins TRBV6-6 to TRBJ2-2; the match to TRBD2 covers 14 bases. The specimen sequenced was peripheral blood. This TCR was sampled from a man between 70 and 80 years old who had recovered from COVID-19. CDR3 in DNA: TGTGCCAGCAAGGGACTAGCGGGAGATCAGACCGGGGAGCTGTTTTTT. As protein: CASKGLAGDQTGELFF.